The 7 T cell receptor beta chains listed next were all sequenced from one sample in a study of PD-L1 blockade in urothelial cancer. TCRdb keeps only in-frame clones here, not all; method: immunoSEQ multiplex PCR. Of tens of thousands of clones listed, roughly four fifths are singletons. Time point described: pretreatment peripheral blood. The input for sequencing was PBMCs, taken around atezolizumab (anti-PD-L1) treatment. These receptors were collected from a man aged 70 or older with urothelial cancer.

The rearrangement joins TRBV15 to TRBJ1-4, with TRBD1 as a possible D gene (5 bases). CDR1 and CDR2 (germline): LNHNV, YYDKDF (reference sequence). The length of the CDR3 is 13 residues. V was pared by 1 base and J by 7 bases, with 7 bases between. This CDR3 reads CATSRAQGEKLFF. CDR3 DNA: TGTGCCACCAGCAGAGCCCAGGGTGAAAAACTGTTTTTT.

This sequence joins TRBV5-1 and TRBJ1-2, with D perhaps TRBD1 (6 bases). V shed 4 bases and J shed 2 bases, with 9 bases lying between them. This CDR3 region has 13 residues. In germline, CDR1 is SGHRS, CDR2 YFSETQ. This CDR3 reads CASSPDRNYGYTF. The CDR3 bases are TGCGCCAGCAGCCCAGACAGGAACTATGGCTACACCTTC.

V and J are TRBV5-5 and TRBJ2-3; TRBD1 agrees at 8 bases. Germline assignment: CDR1 SGHKS and CDR2 YYEKEE (reference sequence). The CDR3 spans 15 residues. J was trimmed by 5 bases and V by 4 bases; bases with no gene match: 9. CDR3 region: CASSPQGAQVDTQYF. The CDR3 DNA follows: TGTGCCAGCAGCCCGCAGGGGGCGCAAGTAGATACGCAGTATTTT.

The table lists this clone with a count of one. This chain links TRBV28 with TRBJ1-2, with 8 bases matching TRBD1. This CDR3 is built from 13 residues. Germline V gene sequence: CDR1 MDHEN, CDR2 SYDVKM. V gave up 6 bases and J gave up 4 bases; unmatched junction bases: 4. The CDR3 region has the DNA TGTGCCAGCAGCCAGGGGGCCGGCTATGGCTACACCTTC. As protein: CASSQGAGYGYTF.

The gene calls are TRBV2 and TRBJ2-5, with TRBD1 matching over 7 bases. CDR1 SNHLY and CDR2 FYNNEI come from the germline V gene. This CDR3 contains 17 residues. V lost 4 bases to trimming and J lost 5 bases; unmatched junction nucleotides: 16. This CDR3 reads CASSAPLGEGGGETQYF. The CDR3 DNA follows: TGTGCCAGCAGTGCCCCGCTGGGCGAAGGGGGCGGGGAGACCCAGTACTTC.

This clone was counted between two and nine times. The chain couples TRBV7-2 to TRBJ1-4; TRBD1 might be the D (5 bases). Germline V gene sequence: CDR1 SGHTA, CDR2 FQGNSA. This CDR3 is 15 amino acids long. V was shortened by 5 bases and J by 2 bases, with 12 bases between the two germline ends. The CDR3 loop reads CASSPRRGTNEKLFF. In nucleotides, the CDR3 is TGTGCCAGCAGCCCCCGGAGGGGCACTAATGAAAAACTGTTTTTT.

V is TRBV10-3 and J is TRBJ1-2; D perhaps matches TRBD1 (6 bases). Germline V gives CDR1 ENHRY, CDR2 SYGVKD. The CDR3 loop spans 15 amino acids. Trimming shortened V by 3 bases and J by 7 bases, and 18 bases separated the two germline ends. Here the CDR3 reads CAISDLGGGSGGYTF. CDR3 in DNA: TGTGCCATCAGTGACCTGGGGGGGGGCTCTGGTGGCTACACCTTC.